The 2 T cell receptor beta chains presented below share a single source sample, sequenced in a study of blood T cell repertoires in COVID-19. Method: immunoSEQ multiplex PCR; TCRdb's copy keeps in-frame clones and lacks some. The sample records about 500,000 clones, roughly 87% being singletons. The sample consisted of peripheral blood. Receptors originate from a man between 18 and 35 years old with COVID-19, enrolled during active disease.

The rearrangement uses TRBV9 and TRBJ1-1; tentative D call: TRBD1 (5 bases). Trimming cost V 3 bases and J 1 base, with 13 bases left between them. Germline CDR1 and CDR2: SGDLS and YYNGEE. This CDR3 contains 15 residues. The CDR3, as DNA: TGTGCCAGCAGCGCTCAGGGACTCTCGAACACTGAAGCTTTCTTT. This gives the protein CASSAQGLSNTEAFF. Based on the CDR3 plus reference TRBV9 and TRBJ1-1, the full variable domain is DSGVTQTPKHLITATGQRVTLRCSPRSGDLSVYWYQQSLDQGLQFLIQYYNGEERAKGNILERFSAQQFPDLHSELNLSSLELGDSALYFCASSAQGLSNTEAFFGQGTRLTVV.

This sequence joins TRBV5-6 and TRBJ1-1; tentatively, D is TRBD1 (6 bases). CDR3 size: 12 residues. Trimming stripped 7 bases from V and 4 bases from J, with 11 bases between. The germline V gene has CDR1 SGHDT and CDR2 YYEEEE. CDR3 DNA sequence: TGTGCCAGCCGCCACAGGGCCACTGAAGCTTTCTTT. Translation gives CASRHRATEAFF. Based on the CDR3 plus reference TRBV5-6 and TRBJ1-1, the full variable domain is DAGVTQSPTHLIKTRGQQVTLRCSPKSGHDTVSWYQQALGQGPQFIFQYYEEEERQRGNFPDRFSGHQFPNYSSELNVNALLLGDSALYLCASRHRATEAFFGQGTRLTVV.